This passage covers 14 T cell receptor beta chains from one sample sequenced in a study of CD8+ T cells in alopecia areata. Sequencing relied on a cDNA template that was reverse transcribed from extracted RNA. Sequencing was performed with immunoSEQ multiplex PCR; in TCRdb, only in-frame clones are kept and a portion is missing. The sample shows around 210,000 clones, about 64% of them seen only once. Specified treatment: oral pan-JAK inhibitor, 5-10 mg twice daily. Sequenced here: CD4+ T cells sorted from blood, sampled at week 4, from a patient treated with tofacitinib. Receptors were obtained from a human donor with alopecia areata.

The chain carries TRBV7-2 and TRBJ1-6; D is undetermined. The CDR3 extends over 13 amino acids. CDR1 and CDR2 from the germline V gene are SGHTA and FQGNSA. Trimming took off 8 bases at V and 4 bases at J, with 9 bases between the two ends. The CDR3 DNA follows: TGTGCCAGCGGCGGAATGTATAATTCACCCCTCCACTTT. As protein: CASGGMYNSPLHF.

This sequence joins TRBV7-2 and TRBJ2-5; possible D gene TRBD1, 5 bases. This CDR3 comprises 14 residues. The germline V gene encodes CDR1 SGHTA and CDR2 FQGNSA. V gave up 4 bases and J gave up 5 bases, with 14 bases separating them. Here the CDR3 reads CASSWGRLGETQYF. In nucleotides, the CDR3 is TGTGCCAGCAGCTGGGGCAGGTTAGGGGAGACCCAGTACTTC. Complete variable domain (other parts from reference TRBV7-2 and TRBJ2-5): GAGVSQSPSNKVTEKGKDVELRCDPISGHTALYWYRQSLGQGLEFLIYFQGNSAPDKSGLPSDRFSAERTGGSVSTLTIQRTQQEDSAVYLCASSWGRLGETQYFGPGTRLLVL.

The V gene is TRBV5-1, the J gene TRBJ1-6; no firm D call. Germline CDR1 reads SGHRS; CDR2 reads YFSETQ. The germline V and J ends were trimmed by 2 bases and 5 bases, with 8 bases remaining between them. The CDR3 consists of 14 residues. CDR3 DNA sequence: TGCGCCAGCAGCTTAGTACCCGATAATTCACCCCTCCACTTT. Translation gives CASSLVPDNSPLHF.

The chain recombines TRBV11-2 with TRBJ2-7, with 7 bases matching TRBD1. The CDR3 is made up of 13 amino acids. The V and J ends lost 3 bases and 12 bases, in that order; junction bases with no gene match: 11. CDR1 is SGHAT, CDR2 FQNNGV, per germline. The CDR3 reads CASSFYSRDSPYF. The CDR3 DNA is TGTGCCAGCAGCTTTTATAGCCGGGACAGTCCGTACTTC.

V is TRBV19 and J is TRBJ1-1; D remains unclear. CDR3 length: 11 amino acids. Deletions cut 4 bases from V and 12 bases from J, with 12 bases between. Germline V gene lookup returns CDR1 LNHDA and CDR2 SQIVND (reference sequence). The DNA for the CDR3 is TGTGCCAGTAGTACCATCACTAGTACTTTCTTT. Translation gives CASSTITSTFF.

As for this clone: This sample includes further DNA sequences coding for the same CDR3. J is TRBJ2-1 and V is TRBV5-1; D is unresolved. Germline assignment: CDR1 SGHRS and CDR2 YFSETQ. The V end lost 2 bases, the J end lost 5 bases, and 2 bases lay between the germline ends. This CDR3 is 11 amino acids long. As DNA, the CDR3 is TGCGCCAGCAGCTTCGACAATGAGCAGTTCTTC. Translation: CASSFDNEQFF.

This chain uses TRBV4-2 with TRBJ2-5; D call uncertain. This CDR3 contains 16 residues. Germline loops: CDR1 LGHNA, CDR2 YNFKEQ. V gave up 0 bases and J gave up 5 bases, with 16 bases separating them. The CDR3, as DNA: TGTGCCAGCAGCCAAGAGGGTACATCGGACGGGGAGACCCAGTACTTC. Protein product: CASSQEGTSDGETQYF.

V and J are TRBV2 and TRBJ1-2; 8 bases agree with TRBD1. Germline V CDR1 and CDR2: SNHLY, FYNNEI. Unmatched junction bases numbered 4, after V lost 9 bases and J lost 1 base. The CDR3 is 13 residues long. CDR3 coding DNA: TGTGCCAGTCGGACAGGGCGTAACTATGGCTACACCTTC. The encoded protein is CASRTGRNYGYTF.

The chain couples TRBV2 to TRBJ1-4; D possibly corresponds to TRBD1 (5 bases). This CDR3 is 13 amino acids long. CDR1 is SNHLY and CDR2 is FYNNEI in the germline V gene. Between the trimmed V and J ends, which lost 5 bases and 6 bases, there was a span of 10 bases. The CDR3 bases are TGTGCCAGCAGTCGGGACGGGGATGAAAAACTGTTTTTT. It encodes CASSRDGDEKLFF.

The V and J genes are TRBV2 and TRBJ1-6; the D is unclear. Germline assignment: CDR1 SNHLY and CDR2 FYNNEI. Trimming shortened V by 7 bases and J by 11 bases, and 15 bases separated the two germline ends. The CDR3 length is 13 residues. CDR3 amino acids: CASTSMVAPPLHF. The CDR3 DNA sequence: TGTGCCAGCACCTCTATGGTTGCTCCACCCCTCCACTTT.

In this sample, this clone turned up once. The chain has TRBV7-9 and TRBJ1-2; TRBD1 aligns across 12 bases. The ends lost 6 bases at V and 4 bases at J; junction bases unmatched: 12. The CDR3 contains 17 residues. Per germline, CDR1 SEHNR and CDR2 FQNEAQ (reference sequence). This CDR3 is CASRLDRDRGRPYGYTF. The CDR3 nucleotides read TGTGCCAGCAGGTTGGACCGGGACAGGGGGCGCCCCTATGGCTACACCTTC.

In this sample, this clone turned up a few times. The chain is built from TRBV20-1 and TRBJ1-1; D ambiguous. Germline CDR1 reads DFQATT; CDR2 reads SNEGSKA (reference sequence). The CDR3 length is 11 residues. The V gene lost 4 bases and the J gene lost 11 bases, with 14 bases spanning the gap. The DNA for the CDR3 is TGCAGTGCTACCAGCGGCCTGGAGGCTTTCTTT. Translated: CSATSGLEAFF.

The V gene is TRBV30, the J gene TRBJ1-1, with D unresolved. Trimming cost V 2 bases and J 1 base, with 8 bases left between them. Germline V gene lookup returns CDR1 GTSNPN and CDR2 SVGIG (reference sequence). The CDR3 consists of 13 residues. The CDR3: CAWSYQENTEAFF. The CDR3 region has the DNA TGTGCCTGGAGTTACCAGGAGAACACTGAAGCTTTCTTT. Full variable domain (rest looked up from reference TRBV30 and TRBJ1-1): SQTIHQWPATLVQPVGSPLSLECTVEGTSNPNLYWYRQAAGRGLQLLFYSVGIGQISSEVPQNLSASRPQDRQFILSSKKLLLSDSGFYLCAWSYQENTEAFFGQGTRLTVV.

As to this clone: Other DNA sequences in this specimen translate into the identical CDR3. The DNA of the CDR3 is TGTGCCTGGAGTGACTCCTCCTACGAGCAGTACTTC. It codes for CAWSDSSYEQYF. The rearrangement links TRBV30 to TRBJ2-7; D gene ambiguous. CDR1 is GTSNPN and CDR2 is SVGIG in the germline V gene (reference sequence). The ends were cut back, 1 base at V and 0 bases at J, with 4 bases in the middle. This CDR3 is built from 12 residues.